Presented here are 30 T cell receptor beta chains from one specimen sequenced in a study of read filtering for tumor transcriptome and immune sequencing. This library used approximately 390 ng RNA and molecular barcoded adaptors spanning alpha/delta and beta/gamma chains. Each CDR3 protein gets one entry after TCRdb re-called the reads with MiXCR. The top ten hold just over 14% of the sample, which has about 47,000 distinct CDR3 sequences, roughly 12% seen once. The sample was a population of CD138-negative cells sorted from bone marrow. Receptor source: a donor aged 40 or older with multiple myeloma.

This clonotype appeared many times. The chain is built from TRBV12-3 or TRBV12-4 and TRBJ2-2, with D unclear. CDR3 length equals 13 residues. The V gene lost 6 bases and the J gene lost 1 base, with 6 bases spanning the gap. This CDR3 is CASRDGNTGELFF. The CDR3 DNA sequence: TGTGCCAGCAGGGACGGGAACACCGGGGAGCTGTTTTTT.

There are many counts of this clonotype. The chain couples TRBV6-2 or TRBV6-3 to TRBJ2-1; no reliable D call. From germline, CDR1 is MNHEY and CDR2 SVGEGT. CDR3 length: 17 residues. The V gene lost 0 bases and the J gene lost 0 bases, with 12 bases spanning the gap. CDR3 coding DNA: TGTGCCAGCAGTTACTCGGGTGGCCGAGGCTCCTACAATGAGCAGTTCTTC. Protein sequence: CASSYSGGRGSYNEQFF.

This clonotype was observed at least ten times. The CDR3 is CSARPRVASWEYF. CDR3 DNA sequence: TGCAGTGCTAGACCCAGGGTGGCGTCCTGGGAGTACTTC. The chain combines TRBV20-1 with TRBJ2-4, with TRBD1 as a possible D gene (5 bases). The CDR3 is 13 amino acids. Germline V CDR1 and CDR2: DFQATT, SNEGSKA (reference sequence). V dropped 2 bases and J dropped 14 bases, with 19 bases sitting between them.

This clonotype is medium-sized by share. V and J are TRBV20-1 and TRBJ2-2; D is unresolved. Germline-derived CDR1 and CDR2 are DFQATT and SNEGSKA (reference sequence). Trimming removed 2 bases from V and 2 bases from J, with 3 bases in between. This CDR3 comprises 12 residues. The CDR3 region is CSARSNTGELFF. CDR3 bases: TGCAGTGCTAGAAGTAACACCGGGGAGCTGTTTTTT.

This clonotype was picked up many times. The V and J genes are TRBV20-1 and TRBJ2-5; D is unresolved. The germline V and J ends were trimmed by 2 bases and 5 bases, with 15 bases remaining between them. This CDR3 comprises 14 residues. CDR1 DFQATT and CDR2 SNEGSKA come from the germline V gene (reference sequence). The CDR3 sequence: CSARRAISTETQYF. The CDR3 DNA reads TGCAGTGCTAGAAGGGCCATATCTACGGAGACCCAGTACTTC.

This clonotype was seen repeatedly, ten times or more. This chain links TRBV4-1 with TRBJ2-7; tentative D call: TRBD1 (6 bases). Trimming took off 0 bases at V and 3 bases at J, with 15 bases between the two ends. The CDR3 extends over 16 amino acids. The germline V gene encodes CDR1 MGHRA and CDR2 YSYEKL. CDR3 sequence: CASSQEYGTPSYEQYF. The CDR3 bases are TGCGCCAGCAGCCAAGAATATGGGACACCCAGCTACGAGCAGTACTTC.

At least ten counts were recorded for this clonotype. This CDR3 fails to terminate in the conserved phenylalanine or tryptophan, so it likely reflects a read error. The chain couples TRBV4-1 to TRBJ2-1; D is ambiguous. This CDR3 contains 16 residues. Trimming cost V 6 bases and J 5 bases, with 20 bases left between them. In germline, CDR1 is MGHRA, CDR2 YSYEKL. Written as DNA, the CDR3 is TGCGCCAGCAGGCCAAGGGTATCGCAGGTAGACAATGAGCAGTTCCTC. It codes for CASRPRVSQVDNEQFL.

In this sample, this clonotype turned up many times. This chain joins TRBV4-2 and TRBJ2-7; D perhaps matches TRBD1 (7 bases). The V end lost 2 bases, the J end lost 3 bases, and 11 bases lay between the germline ends. Germline CDR1 LGHNA, CDR2 YNFKEQ. The CDR3 is 14 amino acids. CDR3 nucleotides: TGTGCCAGCAGCCAAAGTCAGGGGGGCTACGAGCAGTACTTC. Translating it yields CASSQSQGGYEQYF.

This clonotype was observed at least ten times. V is TRBV29-1 and J is TRBJ1-2, with TRBD1 as a possible D gene (5 bases). CDR3 length: 13 amino acids. The germline gives CDR1 SQVTM, CDR2 ANQGSEA. V was clipped by 7 bases and J by 0 bases, with 12 bases between them. The CDR3, as DNA: TGCAGCGCCGGGACGGCAGCTAACTATGGCTACACCTTC. It is translated as CSAGTAANYGYTF. Full variable domain (remainder filled in from reference TRBV29-1 and TRBJ1-2): SAVISQKPSRDICQRGTSLTIQCQVDSQVTMMFWYRQQPGQSLTLIATANQGSEATYESGFVIDKFPISRPNLTFSTLTVSNMSPEDSSIYLCSAGTAANYGYTFGSGTRLTVV.

By share, this clonotype ranks as medium-sized. This chain links TRBV20-1 with TRBJ2-1, with a tentative D call TRBD1 (5 bases). Looked up from germline, CDR1 is DFQATT and CDR2 is SNEGSKA (reference sequence). CDR3 size: 16 residues. V lost 0 bases, J lost 0 bases, and 12 bases lay in between. CDR3 amino acids: CSARDGARSSYNEQFF. CDR3 DNA: TGCAGTGCTAGAGATGGGGCTAGAAGCTCCTACAATGAGCAGTTCTTC.

This clonotype was counted ten times or more. V and J are TRBV29-1 and TRBJ2-5; TRBD1 aligns across 9 bases. V dropped 3 bases and J dropped 5; count of bases not matched to a gene: 16. CDR1 and CDR2 from the germline V gene are SQVTM and ANQGSEA. The CDR3 length is 17 residues. The CDR3: CSVDGTGFSGDGETQYF. The CDR3 coding sequence is TGCAGCGTTGATGGGACAGGGTTTTCGGGAGACGGGGAGACCCAGTACTTC.

This clonotype appeared many times. The chain carries TRBV7-9 and TRBJ2-5, with TRBD2 identical over 7 bases. The CDR3 covers 14 residues. In germline, CDR1 is SEHNR, CDR2 FQNEAQ (reference sequence). With 2 bases clipped from V and 5 bases from J, the junction kept 5 bases outside the gene matches. The CDR3 nucleotides read TGTGCCAGCAGCTTACACGGCGGGAGCGAGACCCAGTACTTC. This gives the protein CASSLHGGSETQYF.

The V call is TRBV20-1, the J call TRBJ2-1; 11 bases map to TRBD2. The J segment lost 2 bases and the V segment lost 6 bases, leaving 15 bases of the junction unmatched. Per germline, CDR1 DFQATT and CDR2 SNEGSKA (reference sequence). The CDR3 has 18 amino acids. CDR3 sequence: CSAQQIAGGPLPYNEQFF. CDR3 bases: TGCAGTGCCCAGCAAATAGCGGGAGGGCCGTTGCCCTACAATGAGCAGTTCTTC.

This clonotype was seen repeatedly, ten times or more. The J gene is TRBJ1-1, the V gene TRBV15, with D possibly matching TRBD1 (5 bases). The germline V gene has CDR1 LNHNV and CDR2 YYDKDF (reference sequence). The CDR3 has 14 amino acids. The V end was cut by 5 bases, the J end by 4 bases, with 14 bases between. Here the CDR3 DNA reads TGTGCCACCAGCCCCGGGGCGATGGGCACTGAAGCTTTCTTT. It specifies CATSPGAMGTEAFF.

This clonotype was counted many times. The rearrangement uses TRBV7-2 and TRBJ2-5, with TRBD1 identical over 10 bases. Per the germline V gene, CDR1 is SGHTA and CDR2 is FQGNSA. The CDR3 is made up of 13 amino acids. The V and J ends lost 6 bases and 5 bases, in that order; junction bases with no gene match: 3. The CDR3 DNA follows: TGTGCCAGCAGACGGGACAGGGGTGAGACCCAGTACTTC. This gives the protein CASRRDRGETQYF.

In the case of this clonotype: A read error is the likely source, as a far larger clone sits one nucleotide away. V gene TRBV11-1 combines with J gene TRBJ2-1; 10 nucleotides align to TRBD2. V dropped 1 base and J dropped 6; count of bases not matched to a gene: 6. Looked up from germline, CDR1 is SGHAT and CDR2 is FQDESV (reference sequence). This CDR3 is built from 16 residues. The CDR3 spells CASSLVGTSAPNEQFF. In DNA form, the CDR3 reads TGTGCCAGCAGCTTAGTTGGGACTAGCGCCCCCAATGAGCAGTTCTTC.

In this sample, this clonotype turned up many times. The chain is built from TRBV7-9 and TRBJ2-5; no reliable D call. V lost 5 bases to trimming and J lost 1 base, with 14 bases between them. Germline V gene data show CDR1 as SEHNR and CDR2 as FQNEAQ (reference sequence). The CDR3 runs 15 residues. In DNA, the CDR3 is TGTGCCAGCAGCCTCGATGGACGGGCCCAAGAGACCCAGTACTTC. Its protein product is CASSLDGRAQETQYF.

This clonotype has ten or more counts. The chain uses TRBV14 and TRBJ2-1, with D possibly TRBD1 on 5 matching bases. The CDR3 consists of 15 residues. V lost 5 bases to trimming and J lost 2 bases, with 13 bases between them. Germline V lookup: CDR1 SGHDN, CDR2 FVKESK. In nucleotides, the CDR3 is TGTGCCAGCAGCTCGACAGTAAGCACCTACAATGAGCAGTTCTTC. Translation: CASSSTVSTYNEQFF.

Many counts were recorded for this clonotype. This chain connects TRBV2 to TRBJ1-1; TRBD1 matches 7 bases. CDR3 length equals 15 residues. V was clipped by 2 bases and J by 1 base; unmatched bases: 4. CDR1 SNHLY and CDR2 FYNNEI come from the germline V gene. For the CDR3, the DNA is TGTGCCAGCAGTGAATTTCCAGGGGGGAACACTGAAGCTTTCTTT. Translated: CASSEFPGGNTEAFF.

This clonotype showed up many times. The junction shows a germline mismatch at one end, possibly a read error. In DNA form, the CDR3 reads TGTGCCAGCAGCATAACTCGGGACCGATACAATGAGCAGTTCTTC. This encodes CASSITRDRYNEQFF. The chain carries TRBV7-3 and TRBJ2-1, with D perhaps matching TRBD1 or TRBD2 (5 bases each). Germline values: CDR1 SGHTA, CDR2 FQGTGA. This CDR3 is built from 15 residues.

Regarding this clonotype: A read error is the likely source, as a far larger clone sits one nucleotide away. The V gene is TRBV6-5, the J gene TRBJ1-4, with D perhaps TRBD1 (5 bases). CDR1 is MNHEY, CDR2 SVGAGI, per germline. The CDR3 contains 14 residues. The CDR3 DNA follows: TGTGCCAGCGGTGATGGTGGGGCCCTACTCCGCGAGGATTTT. Its protein product is CASGDGGALLREDF.

In the case of this clonotype: One junction end disagrees with the germline gene, perhaps due to a read error. The chain recombines TRBV11-3 with TRBJ2-1; the D gene could be TRBD1 or TRBD2 (5 bases each). The CDR3 covers 16 residues. CDR1 is SGHNT, CDR2 YENEEA, per germline. The CDR3 reads CVSDEGRGSSYNEQFF. In DNA, the CDR3 is TGTGTCAGCGACGAGGGAAGGGGAAGCTCCTACAATGAGCAGTTCTTC.

This clonotype was detected many times. The rearrangement links TRBV6-1 to TRBJ1-1, with 7 bases aligning to TRBD1. CDR1 and CDR2 from the germline V gene are MNHNS and SASEGT. J gave up 10 bases and V 3 bases, and 8 bases lay outside the gene matches. CDR3 length equals 13 residues. In nucleotides, the CDR3 is TGTGCCAGCAGTGAGAGGGGGCGCGGATCAGCTTTCTTT. Translating gives CASSERGRGSAFF.

By sample share, this clonotype is medium-sized. The chain has TRBV19 and TRBJ2-1, with 8 bases matching TRBD1. The V gene end was trimmed by 10 bases and the J gene end by 7 bases; junction bases not matched to a gene: 12. The CDR3 consists of 14 residues. CDR1 LNHDA and CDR2 SQIVND come from the germline V gene (reference sequence). CDR3 in DNA: TGTGCCACCAAATTTCAGACAGGGGAAAATGAGCAGTTCTTC. The encoded protein is CATKFQTGENEQFF. Complete variable domain (other parts from reference TRBV19 and TRBJ2-1): DGGITQSPKYLFRKEGQNVTLSCEQNLNHDAMYWYRQDPGQGLRLIYYSQIVNDFQKGDIAEGYSVSREKKESFPLTVTSAQKNPTAFYLCATKFQTGENEQFFGPGTRLTVL.

This clonotype came up many times. The chain carries TRBV5-1 and TRBJ2-2, with 11 nucleotides matching TRBD2. The V and J ends lost 5 bases and 6 bases, in that order; junction bases with no gene match: 3. Germline-derived CDR1 and CDR2 are SGHRS and YFSETQ. The CDR3 contains 14 residues. The CDR3 coding sequence is TGCGCCAGCAGACAACTAGCGGGAGCCGGGGAGCTGTTTTTT. Translation: CASRQLAGAGELFF.

With regard to this clonotype: The CDR3 ends on some other residue instead of the conserved phenylalanine or tryptophan, so this is likely a read error. The chain couples TRBV4-1 to TRBJ1-1, with TRBD1 matching 7 bases. CDR3 length equals 16 residues. The junction had 7 bases not matched to a gene; V was cut back by 0 bases and J by 3 bases. Germline CDR1 MGHRA, CDR2 YSYEKL. This chain's CDR3 is CASSQDFLGQDTEAFL. The CDR3 nucleotides read TGCGCCAGCAGCCAAGATTTTCTCGGACAGGACACTGAAGCTTTCCTT.

This clonotype was recorded many times. The chain combines TRBV4-1 with TRBJ1-4, with a possible D match to TRBD1 (5 bases). Germline-derived CDR1 and CDR2 are MGHRA and YSYEKL. Deletions cut 5 bases from V and 0 bases from J, with 16 bases between. CDR3 length equals 17 residues. CDR3 in amino acids: CASSSQTGLPTNEKLFF. CDR3 nucleotide sequence: TGCGCCAGCAGCTCCCAAACAGGTCTCCCAACTAATGAAAAACTGTTTTTT.

This clonotype was observed many times. The chain couples TRBV7-9 to TRBJ2-3; perhaps D is TRBD1 or TRBD2 (6 bases each). Trimming removed 6 bases from V and 6 bases from J, with 10 bases in between. The CDR3 consists of 12 residues. Per the germline V gene, CDR1 is SEHNR and CDR2 is FQNEAQ (reference sequence). The CDR3 loop is CASRQGGDTQYF. CDR3 sequence (DNA): TGTGCCAGCAGACAAGGGGGGGATACGCAGTATTTT.

This clonotype was seen ten or more times. The CDR3 spells CASNRLAGGTDTQYF. CDR3 sequence (DNA): TGCGCCAGCAACCGACTAGCGGGAGGGACAGATACGCAGTATTTT. V usage is TRBV5-1 and J usage is TRBJ2-3; 14 nucleotides align to TRBD2. The length of the CDR3 is 15 residues. Per germline, CDR1 SGHRS and CDR2 YFSETQ. V trimming: 6 bases; J trimming: 3 bases; junction bases outside the gene matches: 3. The full variable domain, in which reference TRBV5-1 and TRBJ2-3 provide the parts outside the CDR3, is KAGVTQTPRYLIKTRGQQVTLSCSPISGHRSVSWYQQTPGQGLQFLFEYFSETQRNKGNFPGRFSGRQFSNSRSEMNVSTLELGDSALYLCASNRLAGGTDTQYFGPGTRLTVL.

The rearrangement joins TRBV7-2 to TRBJ2-3; a weak D match, TRBD2 (7 bases). Germline V gene data show CDR1 as SGHTA and CDR2 as FQGNSA. Trimming removed 6 bases from V and 7 bases from J, with 20 bases in between. The CDR3 is 15 amino acids. The CDR3 DNA reads as TGTGCCAGCAGGAGAGGGGGAGGGGTTGAGAATACGCAGTATTTT. Its protein product is CASRRGGGVENTQYF.